This entry features one T cell receptor beta chain sequence. Its antigen is undetermined. The CDR3 has 18 amino acids. The source of the sample is a study of OX40 agonist ivuxolimab in advanced cancers. On the study more broadly: Three partial responders included one hepatocellular carcinoma patient and two cutaneous melanoma patients.

Method: immunoSEQ multiplex PCR; TCRdb's copy keeps in-frame clones and lacks some. The sample has about 50,000 clones, less than 90% seen once. Study-wide points: Both CD4+ and CD8+ T cell populations in blood had undergone clonal expansion by week 6 at 0.1 to 3.0 mg/kg.

V usage is TRBV21-1 and J usage is TRBJ1-5; the table's D call TRBD1 went unverified against the DNA. TRBV21-1 is a listed pseudogene. Here the sequenced sample was CD4+ or CD8+ T cells sorted from blood, taken in a trial of the OX40 agonist ivuxolimab. The receptor was isolated from an adult with an advanced solid tumor such as melanoma, head and neck, liver or kidney cancer. CDR3 coding DNA: TGTGCCAGCAGCAAAATCATCCCGTCACAGGGGGCCAGTCAGCCCCAGCATTTT. Its translation is CASSKIIPSQGASQPQHF.